The clone carrying this TCR beta chain was seen at least ten times. Its antigen is as yet unknown. Germline CDR1 is ENHRY and CDR2 is SYGVKD. V was trimmed by 7 bases and J by 5 bases, leaving 14 bases between them. The CDR3 totals 13 residues. The sample is drawn from a study of T cells in Graves' hyperthyroidism and ophthalmopathy. Findings and limits, study-wide: Most thyroid clonotypes expanded above 0.001 were also detected in blood. Separating ophthalmopathy from stable hyperthyroidism was achieved by a 13 V-J model.

RNA transcripts served as the template for amplifying TCR beta CDR3 regions. Initially, a first-round RT-PCR of the TCR CDR3 employed the HTBI primer set. TCRdb itself ran the multiplex PCR reads through MiXCR, one entry per CDR3 protein. The table lists nearly 600,000 distinct CDR3 sequences, approximately 14% of them singletons, with 5% to 7% in the top ten. Clinical symptoms, serum thyroxine, TRAb, thyroid ultrasound and orbital computed tomography established diagnosis. A sample of blood taken at first hyperthyroidism diagnosis preceded any ophthalmopathy symptoms. This sequence originates from a woman in her 30s with Graves' hyperthyroidism that later progressed to Graves' ophthalmopathy. The sequencing sample was made of blood. The gene calls are TRBV10-3 and TRBJ2-5; D gene uncertain. The CDR3 DNA reads TGTGCCATCAAGTGGGCGTTGGGCGAGACCCAGTACTTC. As protein: CAIKWALGETQYF.